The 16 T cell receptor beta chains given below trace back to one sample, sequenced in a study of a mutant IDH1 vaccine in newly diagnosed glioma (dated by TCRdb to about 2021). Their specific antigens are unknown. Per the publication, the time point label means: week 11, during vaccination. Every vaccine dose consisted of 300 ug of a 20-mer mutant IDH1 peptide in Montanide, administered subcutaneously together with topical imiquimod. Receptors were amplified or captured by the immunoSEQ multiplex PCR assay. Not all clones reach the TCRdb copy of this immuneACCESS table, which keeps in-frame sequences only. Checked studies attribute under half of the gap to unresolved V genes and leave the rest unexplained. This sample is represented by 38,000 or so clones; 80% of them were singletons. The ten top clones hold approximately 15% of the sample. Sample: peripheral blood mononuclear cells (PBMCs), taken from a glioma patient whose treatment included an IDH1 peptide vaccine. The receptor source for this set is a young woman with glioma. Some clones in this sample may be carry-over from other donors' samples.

This chain's CDR3 is CASSSATWDYGYTF. DNA of the CDR3: TGTGCCAGCAGCTCGGCGACATGGGACTATGGCTACACCTTC. This chain uses TRBV11-2 with TRBJ1-2; no definite D call. In germline, CDR1 is SGHAT, CDR2 FQNNGV. The CDR3 length is 14 residues. Trimming took off 4 bases at V and 3 bases at J, with 12 bases between the two ends.

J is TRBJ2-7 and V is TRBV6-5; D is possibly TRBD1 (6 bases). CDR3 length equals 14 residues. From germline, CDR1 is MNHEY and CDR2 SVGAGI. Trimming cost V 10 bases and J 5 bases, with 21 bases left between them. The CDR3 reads CATGTRDVFDEQYF. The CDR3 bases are TGTGCCACCGGGACAAGGGACGTATTCGACGAGCAGTACTTC.

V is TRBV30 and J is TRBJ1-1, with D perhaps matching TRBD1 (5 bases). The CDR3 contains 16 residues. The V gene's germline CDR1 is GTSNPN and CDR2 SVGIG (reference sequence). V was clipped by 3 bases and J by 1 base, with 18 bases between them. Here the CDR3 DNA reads TGTGCCTGGAGGACTCAAGGGGCAGCCGCGAACACTGAAGCTTTCTTT. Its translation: CAWRTQGAAANTEAFF.

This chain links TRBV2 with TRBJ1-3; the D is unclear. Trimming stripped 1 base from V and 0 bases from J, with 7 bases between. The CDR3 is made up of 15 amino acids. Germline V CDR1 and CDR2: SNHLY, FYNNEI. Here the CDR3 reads CASSEGHSSGNTIYF. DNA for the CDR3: TGTGCCAGCAGTGAAGGCCATTCCTCTGGAAACACCATATATTTT.

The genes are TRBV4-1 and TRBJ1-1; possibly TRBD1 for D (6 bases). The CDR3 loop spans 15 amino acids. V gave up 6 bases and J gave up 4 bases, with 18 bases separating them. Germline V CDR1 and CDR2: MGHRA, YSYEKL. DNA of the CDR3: TGCGCCAGCAGGGCGGCCGGGACAAGATCCACTGAAGCTTTCTTT. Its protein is CASRAAGTRSTEAFF.

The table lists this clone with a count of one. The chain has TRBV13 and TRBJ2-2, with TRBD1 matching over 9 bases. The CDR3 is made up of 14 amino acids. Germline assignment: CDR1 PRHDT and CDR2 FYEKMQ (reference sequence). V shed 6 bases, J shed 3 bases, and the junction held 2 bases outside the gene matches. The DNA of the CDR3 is TGTGCCAGCAGGGACAGGGGAGACACCGGGGAGCTGTTTTTT. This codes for CASRDRGDTGELFF.

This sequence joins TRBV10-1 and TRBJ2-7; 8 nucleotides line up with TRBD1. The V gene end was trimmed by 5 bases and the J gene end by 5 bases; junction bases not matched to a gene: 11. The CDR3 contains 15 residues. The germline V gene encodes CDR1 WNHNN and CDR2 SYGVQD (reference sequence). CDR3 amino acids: CASSPGLTGAHEQYF. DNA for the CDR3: TGCGCCAGCAGTCCGGGGCTGACAGGGGCCCACGAGCAGTACTTC.

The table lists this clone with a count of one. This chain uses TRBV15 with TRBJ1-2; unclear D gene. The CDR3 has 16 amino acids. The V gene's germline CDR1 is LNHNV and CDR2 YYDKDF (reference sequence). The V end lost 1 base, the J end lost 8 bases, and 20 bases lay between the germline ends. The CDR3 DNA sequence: TGTGCCACCAGCAGAGCTACGGGCTCCCCCGAGGGCGGCTACACCTTC. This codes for CATSRATGSPEGGYTF.

The CDR3 is CAWSRWLEQYF. The CDR3 coding sequence is TGTGCCTGGAGCAGATGGTTGGAGCAGTACTTC. J is TRBJ2-7 and V is TRBV30; D gene uncertain. Trimming cost V 3 bases and J 7 bases, with 10 bases left between them. The CDR3 is 11 residues long. CDR1 is GTSNPN, CDR2 SVGIG, per germline (reference sequence).

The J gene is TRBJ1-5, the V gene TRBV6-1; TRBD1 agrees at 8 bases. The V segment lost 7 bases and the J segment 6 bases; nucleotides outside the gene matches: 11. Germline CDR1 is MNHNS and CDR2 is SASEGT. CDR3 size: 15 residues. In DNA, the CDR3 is TGTGCCAGCACTCCGACAGGGGATTTAGGTCAGCCCCAGCATTTT. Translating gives CASTPTGDLGQPQHF.

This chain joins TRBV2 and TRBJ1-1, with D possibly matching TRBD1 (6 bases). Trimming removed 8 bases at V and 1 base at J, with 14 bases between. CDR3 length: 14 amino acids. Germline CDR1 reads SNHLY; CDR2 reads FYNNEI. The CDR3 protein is CASAGGRWNTEAFF. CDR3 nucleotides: TGTGCCAGCGCGGGGGGCCGGTGGAACACTGAAGCTTTCTTT. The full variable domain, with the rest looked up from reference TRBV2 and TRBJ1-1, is EPEVTQTPSHQVTQMGQEVILRCVPISNHLYFYWYRQILGQKVEFLVSFYNNEISEKSEIFDDQFSVERPDGSNFTLKIRSTKLEDSAMYFCASAGGRWNTEAFFGQGTRLTVV.

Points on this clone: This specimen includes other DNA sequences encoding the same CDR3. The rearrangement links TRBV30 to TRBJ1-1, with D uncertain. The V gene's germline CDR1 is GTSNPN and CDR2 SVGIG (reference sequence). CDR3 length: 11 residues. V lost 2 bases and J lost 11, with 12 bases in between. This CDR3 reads CAWSPTREAFF. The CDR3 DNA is TGTGCCTGGAGTCCCACCCGCGAGGCTTTCTTT.

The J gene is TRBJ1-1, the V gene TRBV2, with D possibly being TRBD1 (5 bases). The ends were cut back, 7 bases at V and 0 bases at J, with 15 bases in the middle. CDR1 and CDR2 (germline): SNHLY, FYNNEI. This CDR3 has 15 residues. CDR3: CASTSRGAMNTEAFF. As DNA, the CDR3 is TGTGCCAGCACCTCCCGCGGGGCCATGAACACTGAAGCTTTCTTT.

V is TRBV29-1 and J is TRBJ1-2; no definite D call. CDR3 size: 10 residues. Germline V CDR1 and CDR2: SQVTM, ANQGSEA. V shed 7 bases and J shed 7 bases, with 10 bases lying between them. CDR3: CSAPGFGYTF. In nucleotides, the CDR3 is TGCAGCGCCCCCGGGTTTGGCTACACCTTC.

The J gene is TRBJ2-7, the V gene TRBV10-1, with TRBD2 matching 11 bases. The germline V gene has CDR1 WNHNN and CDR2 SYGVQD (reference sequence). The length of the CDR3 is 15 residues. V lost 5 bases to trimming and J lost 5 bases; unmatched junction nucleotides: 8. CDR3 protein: CASSYLAGGFHEQYF. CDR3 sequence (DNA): TGCGCCAGCAGTTATTTAGCGGGAGGGTTCCACGAGCAGTACTTC.

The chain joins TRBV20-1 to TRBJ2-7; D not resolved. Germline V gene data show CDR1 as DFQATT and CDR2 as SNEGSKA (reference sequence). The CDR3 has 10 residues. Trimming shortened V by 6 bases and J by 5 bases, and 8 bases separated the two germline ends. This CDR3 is CSATSHEQYF. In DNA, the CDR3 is TGCAGTGCCACATCGCACGAGCAGTACTTC.